Shown below are 5 T cell receptor beta chains from a single sample sequenced in a study of shared clonotypes between healthy human individuals. TCRdb keeps only in-frame clones here, not all; method: immunoSEQ multiplex PCR. This sample yields about 960,000 clones, of which over 75% are seen a single time; approximately 1.5% belongs to the top ten. Sample: memory CD4+ T cells sorted from blood. Subset here: CD45RA-negative fraction. These receptors came from a man in his late teens or twenties in good health.

The count of this clone is one. This chain joins TRBV2 and TRBJ2-5; 13 bases are a match to TRBD2. Losses at the gene ends were 6 bases for V and 4 bases for J; bases not matched to a gene: 8. The CDR3 is 16 residues long. Germline V gene data show CDR1 as SNHLY and CDR2 as FYNNEI. CDR3 amino acids: CASSPGLAGVGETQYF. Written as DNA, the CDR3 is TGTGCCAGCAGCCCCGGACTAGCGGGAGTGGGAGAGACCCAGTACTTC. Supplemented by reference TRBV2 and TRBJ2-5, the full variable domain reads EPEVTQTPSHQVTQMGQEVILRCVPISNHLYFYWYRQILGQKVEFLVSFYNNEISEKSEIFDDQFSVERPDGSNFTLKIRSTKLEDSAMYFCASSPGLAGVGETQYFGPGTRLLVL.

The rearrangement joins TRBV2 to TRBJ2-7; 8 positions match TRBD1. Trimming cost V 9 bases and J 4 bases; bases outside gene matches: 5. The CDR3 is 12 amino acids. Looked up from germline, CDR1 is SNHLY and CDR2 is FYNNEI. The CDR3 DNA reads as TGTGCCAGTGGACAGGGCGGGTACGAGCAGTACTTC. It encodes CASGQGGYEQYF.

This chain uses TRBV4-3 with TRBJ1-3; a possible D gene is TRBD1 (5 bases). Trimming took off 0 bases at V and 4 bases at J, with 10 bases between the two ends. Looked up from germline, CDR1 is LGHNA and CDR2 is YSLEER. The CDR3 runs 15 residues. The CDR3 DNA is TGCGCCAGCAGCCAAGAAAGGGGAACCGGAAACACCATATATTTT. Its protein is CASSQERGTGNTIYF.

V usage is TRBV7-9 and J usage is TRBJ2-5; a weak D match, TRBD2 (5 bases). Trimming took 1 base from V and 2 from J, leaving 8 bases between them. CDR1 and CDR2 (germline): SEHNR, FQNEAQ (reference sequence). This CDR3 has 14 amino acids. The CDR3 reads CASSLGEIQETQYF. CDR3 DNA: TGTGCCAGCAGCTTAGGGGAGATACAAGAGACCCAGTACTTC.

The chain uses TRBV7-3 and TRBJ2-5; 10 positions match TRBD2. This CDR3 is built from 14 residues. The germline V gene has CDR1 SGHTA and CDR2 FQGTGA. J lost 2 bases, V lost 5 bases, and 2 bases had no gene match. The CDR3 here is CASSKTSGQETQYF. As DNA, the CDR3 is TGTGCCAGCAGCAAGACTAGCGGGCAAGAGACCCAGTACTTC.